Sequencing of this T cell receptor beta chain was carried out in a study of cytomegalovirus exposure and HLA in healthy donors. The CDR3 loop spans 16 amino acids. J was trimmed by 0 bases and V by 5 bases; bases with no gene match: 4. Germline values: CDR1 SQVTM, CDR2 ANQGSEA. Assay used: immunoSEQ multiplex PCR; TCRdb lists only in-frame clones, some missing. Of roughly 56,000 clones listed, more than 80% were seen once; the top ten hold about 1%. The V and J genes are TRBV29-1 and TRBJ2-3; 14 bases map to TRBD2. Specimen: PBMCs. This sequence originates from a man aged 18 to 29 in good health and CMV-seronegative. The CDR3 region has the DNA TGCAGCGTTCCCGGACTAGCGGGAGGCAGCACAGATACGCAGTATTTT. It translates to CSVPGLAGGSTDTQYF.